This T cell receptor beta chain was found in a study of control samples from healthy donors and cancer patients. TCRdb's table, derived via immunoSEQ multiplex PCR, lists solely in-frame clones and lacks some. This table has 400,000 to 450,000 clones, roughly 90% appearing once. This receptor was taken from a man aged 40-55 years with head and neck cancer. Source material: PBMCs.

CDR3 nucleotides: TGTGCCAGCAGCCAAGGGACAGGTTACGAGCAGTACTTC. Amino acids: CASSQGTGYEQYF. The chain combines TRBV14 with TRBJ2-7, with 7 bases fitting TRBD1. J gave up 4 bases and V 1 base, and 1 base lay outside the gene matches. Germline CDR1 and CDR2: SGHDN and FVKESK. The CDR3 totals 13 residues. The full variable domain, rest sourced from reference TRBV14 and TRBJ2-7, is EAGVTQFPSHSVIEKGQTVTLRCDPISGHDNLYWYRRVMGKEIKFLLHFVKESKQDESGMPNNRFLAERTGGTYSTLKVQPAELEDSGVYFCASSQGTGYEQYFGPGTRLTVT.